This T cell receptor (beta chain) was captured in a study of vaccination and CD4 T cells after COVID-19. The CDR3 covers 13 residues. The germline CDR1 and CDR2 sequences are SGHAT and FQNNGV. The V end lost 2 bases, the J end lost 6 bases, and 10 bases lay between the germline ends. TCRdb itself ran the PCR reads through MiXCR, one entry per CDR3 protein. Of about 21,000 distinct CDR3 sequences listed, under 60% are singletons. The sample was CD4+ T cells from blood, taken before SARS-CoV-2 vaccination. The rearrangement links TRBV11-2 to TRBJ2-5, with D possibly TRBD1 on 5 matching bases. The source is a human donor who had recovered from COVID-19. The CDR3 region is CASSLKGIQTQYF. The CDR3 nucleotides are TGTGCCAGCAGCTTAAAGGGGATTCAGACCCAGTACTTC.